The 27 T cell receptor beta chains listed next were all sequenced from one sample in a study of blood T cell repertoires in COVID-19. TCRdb's table, derived via immunoSEQ multiplex PCR, lists solely in-frame clones and lacks some. The sample has about 51,000 clones, 75% to 95% seen once; the top ten hold 3% to 4%. The sequenced sample consisted of peripheral blood. The source is a man in his fifties with acute or convalescent COVID-19.

The genes are TRBV3-1 (or the pseudogene TRBV3-2) and TRBJ2-1, with D possibly being TRBD1 (6 bases). CDR1 and CDR2 from the germline V gene are LGHDT and YNNKEL (reference sequence). The CDR3 loop spans 17 amino acids. V gave up 4 bases and J gave up 4 bases, with 20 bases separating them. CDR3 region: CASSLMRWTDGYNEQFF. In DNA, the CDR3 is TGTGCCAGCAGCCTCATGAGGTGGACAGACGGTTACAATGAGCAGTTCTTC.

The genes are TRBV28 and TRBJ1-4, with TRBD1 identical over 8 bases. In germline, CDR1 is MDHEN, CDR2 SYDVKM. V lost 4 bases and J lost 7; bases outside the gene matches: 5. This CDR3 has 14 residues. The CDR3 loop is CASSSSGTGEKLFF. The CDR3 DNA reads as TGTGCCAGCAGTTCGTCCGGGACAGGTGAAAAACTGTTTTTT.

This chain links TRBV25-1 with TRBJ1-2, with D perhaps TRBD1 (6 bases). The CDR3 runs 13 residues. The germline V gene has CDR1 MGHDK and CDR2 SYGVNS. The ends were cut back, 3 bases at V and 4 bases at J, with 9 bases in the middle. The CDR3 sequence is CASSDRDTYGYTF. In DNA form, the CDR3 reads TGTGCCAGCAGTGACCGGGACACCTATGGCTACACCTTC.

V gene TRBV7-8 combines with J gene TRBJ1-1, with D perhaps TRBD1 (6 bases). The V end lost 1 base, the J end lost 5 bases, and 14 bases lay between the germline ends. This CDR3 is built from 15 residues. Germline values: CDR1 SGHVS, CDR2 FQNEAQ. Here the CDR3 DNA reads TGTGCCAGCAGCTTAGAGTTACCAGGGGTAACTGAAGCTTTCTTT. This codes for CASSLELPGVTEAFF.

The rearrangement uses TRBV28 and TRBJ2-7, with no clear D. Trimming shortened V by 2 bases and J by 4 bases, and 9 bases separated the two germline ends. Germline V CDR1 and CDR2: MDHEN, SYDVKM. CDR3 length: 13 amino acids. CDR3 sequence (DNA): TGTGCCAGCAGTTTACAACCCTATTACGAGCAGTACTTC. Protein product: CASSLQPYYEQYF.

Comments on this clone: The junction and the germline gene differ at one end; a read error may be behind it. CDR3 DNA sequence: TGCGCCAGCTGTGAGGGGGGGGGTGCGGGACCTAACACCGGGGAGCTGTTTTTT. This codes for CASCEGGGAGPNTGELFF. This chain connects TRBV10-1 to TRBJ2-2; maybe TRBD2 (7 bases). This CDR3 region has 18 residues. CDR1 and CDR2 (germline): WNHNN, SYGVQD (reference sequence).

The rearrangement uses TRBV7-8 and TRBJ1-2, with D possibly matching TRBD1 (6 bases). V lost 2 bases to trimming and J lost 4 bases, with 8 bases between them. Per the germline V gene, CDR1 is SGHVS and CDR2 is FQNEAQ. CDR3 length: 13 amino acids. The CDR3 region is CASSLKQGYGYTF. The CDR3 DNA follows: TGTGCCAGCAGCTTAAAACAGGGCTATGGCTACACCTTC.

The chain is built from TRBV12-3 or TRBV12-4 and TRBJ1-1; 10 nucleotides match TRBD1. The V segment lost 5 bases and the J segment 6 bases; nucleotides outside the gene matches: 3. The CDR3 is 13 amino acids. The CDR3 DNA reads as TGTGCCAGCAGTAGGACAGGGGGGGCTGAAGCTTTCTTT. This gives the protein CASSRTGGAEAFF.

This clone appeared a single time. This chain's CDR3 is CASSLGQIPNYGYTF. CDR3 nucleotide sequence: TGTGCCAGCAGCTTAGGCCAGATACCTAACTATGGCTACACCTTC. This chain uses TRBV7-9 with TRBJ1-2; D is undetermined. Germline V lookup: CDR1 SEHNR, CDR2 FQNEAQ (reference sequence). The CDR3 runs to 15 residues. V lost 1 base and J 0 bases, leaving 9 bases between the germline ends.

The J gene is TRBJ1-4, the V gene TRBV5-8; 7 bases match TRBD1. Germline loops: CDR1 SGHTS, CDR2 YDEGEE. Trimming took 4 bases from V and 2 from J; bases not matched to a gene: 11. This CDR3 contains 17 residues. CDR3 DNA sequence: TGTGCCAGCAGCCCCCAGGGGGGCTTAAGGACTAATGAAAAACTGTTTTTT. Translated: CASSPQGGLRTNEKLFF.

V and J are TRBV5-4 and TRBJ1-2; TRBD1 matches 9 bases. The CDR3 length is 17 residues. The V gene end was trimmed by 3 bases and the J gene end by 2 bases; junction bases not matched to a gene: 11. Germline V gene sequence: CDR1 SGHNT, CDR2 YYREEE (reference sequence). The DNA of the CDR3 is TGTGCCAGCAGCTCTGTAACCTACAGGGGGCCAAACTATGGCTACACCTTC. Its translation is CASSSVTYRGPNYGYTF.

The chain recombines TRBV5-1 with TRBJ2-3; 10 nucleotides match TRBD2. The CDR3 is made up of 14 amino acids. V was clipped by 6 bases and J by 1 base; unmatched bases: 2. Germline V gives CDR1 SGHRS, CDR2 YFSETQ. CDR3 sequence (DNA): TGCGCCAGCAACGGACTAGCGGGCACAGATACGCAGTATTTT. Translating it yields CASNGLAGTDTQYF.

The chain has TRBV5-1 and TRBJ1-2; D remains ambiguous. Trimming stripped 0 bases from V and 1 base from J, with 7 bases between. This CDR3 comprises 14 residues. Germline CDR1 reads SGHRS; CDR2 reads YFSETQ. The CDR3 is CASSLAGFNYGYTF. The CDR3 nucleotides read TGCGCCAGCAGCTTGGCCGGTTTTAACTATGGCTACACCTTC. The full variable domain, rest sourced from reference TRBV5-1 and TRBJ1-2, is KAGVTQTPRYLIKTRGQQVTLSCSPISGHRSVSWYQQTPGQGLQFLFEYFSETQRNKGNFPGRFSGRQFSNSRSEMNVSTLELGDSALYLCASSLAGFNYGYTFGSGTRLTVV.

This chain connects TRBV7-2 to TRBJ2-5, with D possibly being TRBD2 (6 bases). Germline lookup yields CDR1 SGHTA and CDR2 FQGNSA. The V end lost 3 bases, the J end lost 4 bases, and 15 bases lay between the germline ends. The length of the CDR3 is 15 residues. The CDR3 reads CASSFSMRGGETQYF. DNA of the CDR3: TGTGCCAGCAGCTTTTCCATGCGGGGCGGAGAGACCCAGTACTTC. The full variable domain, in which reference TRBV7-2 and TRBJ2-5 provide the parts outside the CDR3, is GAGVSQSPSNKVTEKGKDVELRCDPISGHTALYWYRQSLGQGLEFLIYFQGNSAPDKSGLPSDRFSAERTGGSVSTLTIQRTQQEDSAVYLCASSFSMRGGETQYFGPGTRLLVL.

In this sample, this clone turned up a few times. The gene calls are TRBV18 and TRBJ2-7; 11 positions agree with TRBD2. Unmatched junction bases numbered 6, after V lost 5 bases and J lost 6 bases. CDR3 size: 14 residues. Germline values: CDR1 KGHSH, CDR2 LQKENI. The CDR3 sequence: CASSTSGGEVEQYF. The CDR3 nucleotides read TGTGCCAGCTCAACTAGCGGGGGAGAGGTCGAGCAGTACTTC. Together with reference TRBV18 and TRBJ2-7, the CDR3 gives the full variable domain: NAGVMQNPRHLVRRRGQEARLRCSPMKGHSHVYWYRQLPEEGLKFMVYLQKENIIDESGMPKERFSAEFPKEGPSILRIQQVVRGDSAAYFCASSTSGGEVEQYFGPGTRLTVT.

The chain employs TRBV24-1 and TRBJ2-5; a weak D match, TRBD2 (7 bases). Trimming pared 4 bases from V and 5 bases from J, leaving 19 bases between. Germline loops: CDR1 KGHDR, CDR2 SFDVKD. The CDR3 is 16 amino acids. The CDR3 DNA is TGTGCCACCAGTGACCACCTGAGAGGGGGGGATGAGACCCAGTACTTC. Translation: CATSDHLRGGDETQYF.

This clone was found once. The rearrangement links TRBV9 to TRBJ2-1; D might be TRBD2 (7 bases). Trimming removed 2 bases from V and 2 bases from J, with 14 bases in between. The CDR3 has 16 residues. Germline CDR1 reads SGDLS; CDR2 reads YYNGEE. CDR3 region: CASSVSSGGPYNEQFF. DNA for the CDR3: TGTGCCAGCAGCGTGTCCTCCGGGGGGCCCTACAATGAGCAGTTCTTC.

This chain links TRBV29-1 with TRBJ2-7, with 8 bases aligning to TRBD1. This CDR3 is built from 14 residues. Germline CDR1 and CDR2: SQVTM and ANQGSEA. V was clipped by 5 bases and J by 0 bases; unmatched bases: 6. The CDR3 spells CSVYRTGSSYEQYF. As DNA, the CDR3 is TGCAGCGTTTATAGGACAGGGAGCTCCTACGAGCAGTACTTC.

The CDR3 coding sequence is TGTGCCAGCAGCCACTTAGCGGGGGGGTCGATGGATGAGCAGTTCTTC. Protein: CASSHLAGGSMDEQFF. The J gene is TRBJ2-1, the V gene TRBV14; 11 nucleotides agree with TRBD2. V trimming: 3 bases; J trimming: 8 bases; junction bases outside the gene matches: 9. The CDR3 covers 16 residues. Per the germline V gene, CDR1 is SGHDN and CDR2 is FVKESK.

The chain links TRBV30 to TRBJ2-2; the D gene is possibly TRBD1 (6 bases). The CDR3 runs 14 residues. CDR1 and CDR2 (germline): GTSNPN, SVGIG (reference sequence). Trimming took off 0 bases at V and 8 bases at J, with 13 bases between the two ends. DNA of the CDR3: TGTGCCTGGAGTGTTTACAGGGTTCCAGGGGAGCTGTTTTTT. Translating it yields CAWSVYRVPGELFF. The full variable domain, in which reference TRBV30 and TRBJ2-2 provide the parts outside the CDR3, is SQTIHQWPATLVQPVGSPLSLECTVEGTSNPNLYWYRQAAGRGLQLLFYSVGIGQISSEVPQNLSASRPQDRQFILSSKKLLLSDSGFYLCAWSVYRVPGELFFGEGSRLTVL.

The chain recombines TRBV6-5 with TRBJ1-1, with D perhaps TRBD1 (6 bases). The CDR3 extends over 14 amino acids. Germline V CDR1 and CDR2: MNHEY, SVGAGI. Trimming left V 7 bases short and J 4 bases short, with 16 bases between. The CDR3 nucleotides read TGTGCCAGCAAAAAAAGACAGGCGCTCACTGAAGCTTTCTTT. Translation gives CASKKRQALTEAFF.

V usage is TRBV7-9 and J usage is TRBJ2-7, with a tentative D call TRBD1 (5 bases). The CDR3 sequence is 15 residues long. V shed 0 bases and J shed 6 bases, with 15 bases lying between them. Germline CDR1 and CDR2: SEHNR and FQNEAQ (reference sequence). CDR3 residues: CASSLAQSGASEQYF. Written as DNA, the CDR3 is TGTGCCAGCAGCTTAGCCCAATCTGGGGCCTCCGAGCAGTACTTC. The full variable domain, rest sourced from reference TRBV7-9 and TRBJ2-7, is DTGVSQNPRHKITKRGQNVTFRCDPISEHNRLYWYRQTLGQGPEFLTYFQNEAQLEKSRLLSDRFSAERPKGSFSTLEIQRTEQGDSAMYLCASSLAQSGASEQYFGPGTRLTVT.

This chain joins TRBV4-1 and TRBJ2-7; 10 bases are shared with TRBD1. With V trimmed by 1 base and J by 2 bases, 14 bases remained unmatched. The CDR3 extends over 19 amino acids. CDR1 is MGHRA and CDR2 is YSYEKL in the germline V gene. CDR3 loop: CASSQVGRGGGQGTYEQYF. The CDR3 DNA is TGCGCCAGCAGCCAAGTTGGCCGTGGGGGGGGACAGGGGACCTACGAGCAGTACTTC.

CDR3 nucleotide sequence: TGTGCCAGCAGCTTGACTAGCGGGGGGAACACCGGGGAGCTGTTTTTT. It encodes CASSLTSGGNTGELFF. The rearrangement links TRBV7-3 to TRBJ2-2; 12 bases are a match to TRBD2. V shed 3 bases and J 1 base; nucleotides not matched to a gene: 0. CDR1 is SGHTA and CDR2 is FQGTGA in the germline V gene. CDR3 size: 16 residues.

The chain is built from TRBV19 and TRBJ1-6; TRBD1 agrees at 9 bases. J gave up 14 bases and V 5 bases, and 13 bases lay outside the gene matches. CDR3 length: 15 amino acids. Germline loops: CDR1 LNHDA, CDR2 SQIVND (reference sequence). CDR3 amino acids: CASSVIPGQGESLHF. The CDR3 coding sequence is TGTGCCAGTAGTGTAATCCCGGGACAGGGTGAATCCCTCCACTTT.

In its sample, this clone was seen a few times. The chain carries TRBV7-3 and TRBJ1-2; D possibly corresponds to TRBD1 (6 bases). Germline CDR1 SGHTA, CDR2 FQGTGA. V lost 4 bases, J lost 5 bases, and 14 bases lay in between. This CDR3 spans 14 amino acids. Here the CDR3 DNA reads TGTGCCAGCAGCTCTGGACAGTTTAGTTATGGCTACACCTTC. The encoded protein is CASSSGQFSYGYTF. Variable domain in full (rest from reference TRBV7-3 and TRBJ1-2): GAGVSQTPSNKVTEKGKYVELRCDPISGHTALYWYRQSLGQGPEFLIYFQGTGAADDSGLPNDRFFAVRPEGSVSTLKIQRTERGDSAVYLCASSSGQFSYGYTFGSGTRLTVV.

The genes are TRBV5-6 and TRBJ2-2, with a weak D call TRBD1 (5 bases). Germline CDR1 is SGHDT and CDR2 is YYEEEE. The CDR3 is made up of 17 amino acids. Trimming removed 3 bases at V and 0 bases at J, with 15 bases between. DNA for the CDR3: TGTGCCAGCAGCTACCCTGACAGTATCTCGAACACCGGGGAGCTGTTTTTT. Its translation: CASSYPDSISNTGELFF.